The 8 T cell receptor beta chains below were found in one sample sequenced in a study of cytomegalovirus exposure and HLA in healthy donors. The primer mix had 60 Vbeta and 13 Jbeta primers. Clones were sequenced by immunoSEQ multiplex PCR, and TCRdb holds only the in-frame ones, with some missing. The sample carries approximately 160,000 clones, around 66% recorded once. The specimen sequenced was PBMCs. These receptors were collected from a woman under 40 in good health and CMV-seropositive.

V is TRBV19 and J is TRBJ2-7, with 7 positions matching TRBD1. The V gene's germline CDR1 is LNHDA and CDR2 SQIVND (reference sequence). This CDR3 has 12 amino acids. V shed 11 bases, J shed 3 bases, and the junction held 7 bases outside the gene matches. CDR3 loop: CASRDSLYEQYF. In DNA, the CDR3 is TGTGCCTCGAGGGACAGCCTCTACGAGCAGTACTTC.

This sequence joins TRBV23-1 and TRBJ1-1, with D perhaps matching TRBD1 (6 bases). TRBV23-1 is designated an ORF whose function remains uncertain. The V gene lost 3 bases and the J gene lost 5 bases, with 19 bases spanning the gap. This CDR3 contains 16 residues. Here the CDR3 reads CASSHTGIKLGTEAFF. CDR3 nucleotides: TGCGCCAGCAGTCATACAGGGATTAAGCTGGGAACTGAAGCTTTCTTT.

This clone showed up just once. V gene TRBV27 combines with J gene TRBJ2-4; TRBD1 matches at 7 bases. This CDR3 has 14 amino acids. The V gene's germline CDR1 is MNHEY and CDR2 SMNVEV (reference sequence). The V and J ends lost 5 bases and 9 bases, in that order; junction bases with no gene match: 10. The CDR3 nucleotides read TGTGCCAGCAGTCCCTCCCCCTCAGGGGGCATTCAGTACTTC. Encoded protein: CASSPSPSGGIQYF.

The chain carries TRBV11-2 and TRBJ1-5; TRBD1 is a possible D gene (6 bases). V gave up 0 bases and J gave up 11 bases, with 20 bases separating them. The CDR3 spans 16 residues. CDR1 and CDR2 (germline): SGHAT, FQNNGV. The CDR3, as DNA: TGTGCCAGCAGCTTAGAACCGGGACAAGGATATGCGGCCCAGCATTTT. Amino acid sequence: CASSLEPGQGYAAQHF.

The table lists this clone with a few counts. The chain links TRBV19 to TRBJ1-5; TRBD1 matches at 8 bases. The V segment lost 3 bases and the J segment 8 bases; nucleotides outside the gene matches: 9. Per germline, CDR1 LNHDA and CDR2 SQIVND (reference sequence). This CDR3 spans 15 amino acids. The CDR3 loop reads CASSIKFQGAKPQHF. The CDR3 nucleotides are TGTGCCAGTAGTATTAAGTTTCAGGGGGCAAAGCCCCAGCATTTT.

This chain connects TRBV5-1 to TRBJ2-6; TRBD1 aligns across 8 bases. Germline lookup yields CDR1 SGHRS and CDR2 YFSETQ. Losses at the gene ends were 0 bases for V and 3 bases for J; bases not matched to a gene: 14. The CDR3 extends over 20 amino acids. The CDR3, as DNA: TGCGCCAGCAGCTTGGCCCGCCGGGGCAGGGGGCAAGGTGGGGCCAACGTCCTGACTTTC. Translating it yields CASSLARRGRGQGGANVLTF.

The J gene is TRBJ2-2, the V gene TRBV9; D is possibly TRBD2 (5 bases). The CDR3 loop spans 13 amino acids. Germline V gene data show CDR1 as SGDLS and CDR2 as YYNGEE. V gave up 4 bases and J gave up 6 bases, with 10 bases separating them. The DNA for the CDR3 is TGTGCCAGCAGCCCTAGGACTCCCGGGGAGCTGTTTTTT. It yields the protein CASSPRTPGELFF.

The V call is TRBV6-1, the J call TRBJ2-7; possible D gene TRBD1, 5 bases. CDR3 size: 14 residues. Trimming took off 3 bases at V and 0 bases at J, with 9 bases between the two ends. Germline V gene lookup returns CDR1 MNHNS and CDR2 SASEGT. The CDR3 DNA sequence: TGTGCCAGCAGTGACCGACAGAGCTCCTACGAGCAGTACTTC. This encodes CASSDRQSSYEQYF.